This T cell receptor beta chain was sequenced for a study of blood T cells in healthy people across ages. Through a sample-barcoded 5' primer and a J-beta primer mix, a second PCR was run for roughly 6 to 11 cycles. Each of the cDNA molecules was tagged by a template-switch adaptor with 12 random nucleotides. TCRdb fed the 5' RACE reads into MiXCR, producing one record per CDR3 protein. The profile shows 650,000 to 800,000 distinct CDR3 sequences, 52% of them singletons. This clonotype has a count of ten or more. V was shortened by 7 bases and J by 2 bases, with 15 bases between the two germline ends. The V gene's germline CDR1 is SNHLY and CDR2 FYNNEI. The CDR3 consists of 14 residues.

The chain couples TRBV2 to TRBJ2-7; D possibly uses TRBD1 or TRBD2 (5 bases each). The receptor was isolated from a woman over 75 in good health. The sequenced sample was blood. The CDR3 sequence is CASTQSGATYEQYF. The CDR3, as DNA: TGTGCCAGCACACAGTCCGGGGCGACCTACGAGCAGTACTTC. Drawing the rest from reference TRBV2 and TRBJ2-7, the complete variable domain is EPEVTQTPSHQVTQMGQEVILRCVPISNHLYFYWYRQILGQKVEFLVSFYNNEISEKSEIFDDQFSVERPDGSNFTLKIRSTKLEDSAMYFCASTQSGATYEQYFGPGTRLTVT.